These T cell receptor beta chains were read from a single sample in a study of T cells after yellow fever vaccination. One entry per CDR3 protein, called by TCRdb with MiXCR from the 5' RACE reads. The profile shows under 300,000 distinct CDR3 sequences, 10% to 15% of them singletons. The material sequenced was CD4+ T cells sorted from PBMCs, taken 45 days after the yellow fever booster vaccination. Receptors were obtained from a man aged 25 to 40 who received the YFV17D yellow fever vaccine. The conserved cysteine and the conserved F or W are not part of the CDR3 here. The size entry is marked missing in some rows and otherwise reads once, few, many or a size class.

>TRBV7-2|12|.|TRBJ1-1
ASSIEFGYGEAF
>TRBV11-3|11|.|TRBJ2-5
ASSMGALGAQY
>TRBV7-2|10|few|TRBJ2-3
ASSLILNTQY
>TRBV12-3/TRBV12-4|11|many|TRBJ2-7
ASSRTGGGEQY
>TRBV5-5|15|few|TRBJ2-5
ASSFSSGSWLEETQY
>TRBV27|11|few|TRBJ2-7
ASSIWTGYEQY
>TRBV5-1|14|.|TRBJ2-1
ASSPSAGGSYNEQF
>TRBV30|12|.|TRBJ2-4
AWSVMAAKNIQY
>TRBV11-2|15|.|TRBJ2-3
ASSFRLAGWRPDTQY
>TRBV7-8|14|.|TRBJ2-7
ASSSRTSGSSYEQY
>TRBV3-1|10|many|TRBJ1-3
ASSNGGNTIY
>TRBV7-2|11|.|TRBJ2-1
ASRKDAYNEQF
>TRBV5-1|13|.|TRBJ2-7
ASSLEASEGYEQY
>TRBV5-1|12|many|TRBJ2-3
ASSLVTLTDTQY
>TRBV20-1|11|.|TRBJ2-7
SARFALHYEQY
>TRBV11-1|14|few|TRBJ2-1
ASSLYSTSAYNEQF
>TRBV9|14|.|TRBJ2-3
ASSVSPTWSTDTQY
>TRBV2|15|.|TRBJ2-2
ASRDTGGRGVTGELF
>TRBV12-3/TRBV12-4|13|.|TRBJ2-3
ASRLTGGETDTQY
>TRBV5-1|13|many|TRBJ2-1
ASTSGGVSYNEQF
>TRBV4-2|14|.|TRBJ2-5
ASSQAKGLAEETQY
>TRBV6-2/TRBV6-3|11|.|TRBJ2-5
ASSYSIGETQY
>TRBV7-8|13|.|TRBJ1-3
ASSITGGSGNTIY
>TRBV29-1|9|.|TRBJ1-2
SVADSDGYT
>TRBV7-2|12|.|TRBJ1-5
ASSLGVGRQPQH
>TRBV7-2|12|.|TRBJ2-3
ASSLVGSADTQY
>TRBV6-5|13|.|TRBJ2-7
ASTSRGNRGYEQY
>TRBV5-6|13|.|TRBJ2-7
ASSRYTSGRYEQY
>TRBV20-1|11|few|TRBJ2-2
SAREAVAGELF
>TRBV27|13|few|TRBJ2-5
ASSFGQGGFETQY
>TRBV5-1|13|many|TRBJ2-1
ASTQAGTLGNEQF
>TRBV5-1|14|few|TRBJ2-2
ASSILRGRDTGELF